This record covers a single T cell receptor beta chain. The target antigen is unknown. The data are from a study of identical twins. Regarding the study as a whole: Out-of-frame alpha sequences shared by twins showed excess low generation probability. The analysis was cross-sectional rather than longitudinal within donors. The more abundant beta clonotypes in cord blood had fewer insertions, and memory repertoires did not show this.

Trimming stripped 6 bases from V and 4 bases from J, with 15 bases between. This CDR3 is built from 14 residues. Germline V gene sequence: CDR1 MNHEY, CDR2 SVGEGT. TCRdb re-derived calls from the 5' RACE reads in MiXCR, one entry per CDR3 protein. Among hundreds of thousands of distinct CDR3 sequences listed, around 6.8% were seen once. These data were also reused for a study on yellow fever vaccine responses in identical twins. From that study: Twin vaccine T cell responses reportedly seemed partly convergent, partly personalized.

V and J are TRBV6-2 or TRBV6-3 and TRBJ2-5; D not resolved. The receptor comes from a woman aged 18 to 35 in good health. The sample consisted of memory (CD45RO+) T cells sorted from blood. The CDR3 DNA reads as TGTGCCAGCAGGGCCCCAGGTTCCCCAGAGACCCAGTACTTC. Translation: CASRAPGSPETQYF.